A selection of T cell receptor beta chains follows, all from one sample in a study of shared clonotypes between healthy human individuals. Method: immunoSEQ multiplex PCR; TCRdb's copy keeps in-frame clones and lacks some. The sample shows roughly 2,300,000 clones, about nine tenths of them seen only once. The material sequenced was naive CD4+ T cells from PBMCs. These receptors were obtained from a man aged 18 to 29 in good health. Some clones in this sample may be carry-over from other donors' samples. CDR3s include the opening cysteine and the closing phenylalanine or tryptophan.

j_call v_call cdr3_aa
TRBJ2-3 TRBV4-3 CASSQSRGLKAQYF
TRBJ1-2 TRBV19 CASSTGKANYGYTF
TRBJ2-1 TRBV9 CASSVATDSSRNEQFF
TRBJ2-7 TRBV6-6 CASSYEISYEQYF
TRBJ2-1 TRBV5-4 CASSLGGGSSYNEQFF
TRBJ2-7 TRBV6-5 CASSYKAGSYEQYF
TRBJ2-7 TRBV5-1 CASSLRISGGIGQYF
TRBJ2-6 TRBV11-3 CASSAFLPGGFSGANVLTF
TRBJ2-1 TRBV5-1 CASSLMDQHNEQFF
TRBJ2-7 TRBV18 CASSPPAYSYEQYF
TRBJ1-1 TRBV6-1 CASSRQMNTEAFF
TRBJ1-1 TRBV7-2 CASSRQEGTEAFF
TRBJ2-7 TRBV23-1 CASSPTSGGYEQYF
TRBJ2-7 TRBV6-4 CASPEREAPAYEQYF
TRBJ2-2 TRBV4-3 CASSQDSGPGELFF
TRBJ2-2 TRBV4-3 CASSQEAGPNTGELFF
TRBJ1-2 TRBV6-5 CASSSTVYGYTF
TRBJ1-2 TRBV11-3 CASSYSTGVGYTF
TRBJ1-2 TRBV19 CASSTGTYYGYTF
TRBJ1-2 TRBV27 CASSRRTDYGYTF
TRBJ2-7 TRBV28 CASERNYEQYF
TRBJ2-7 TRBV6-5 CASSYPGQGAEQYF
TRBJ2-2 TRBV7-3 CASSATRGELFF
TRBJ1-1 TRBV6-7 CASSYSSTESRTEAFF
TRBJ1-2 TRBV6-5 CASTLGTDYGYTF
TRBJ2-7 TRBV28 CASRPGHDFYEQYF
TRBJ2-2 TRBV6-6 CASSYLVGPGELFF
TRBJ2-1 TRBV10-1 CASSEASGSSPEQFF
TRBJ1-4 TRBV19 CASSMGQGPAYRRLFF